This TCR beta chain originates from a study of blood T cell repertoires in COVID-19. Across the whole study: Whether acute or convalescent, the COVID-19 samples came from the United States, Italy and Spain.

Two negative PCRs, clearance, or symptom resolution were required of recovered Cohort 3 donors. Germline V gene data show CDR1 as LGHNA and CDR2 as YSLEER. There are 17 residues in the CDR3. The ends were cut back, 4 bases at V and 5 bases at J, with 22 bases in the middle. Libraries were prepared by immunoSEQ multiplex PCR; TCRdb keeps only in-frame clonotypes and omits some of them. The data show about 380,000 clones, around 89% seen once. Sequenced: PBMCs or T cells enriched from blood (not recorded which). The source is a woman in her late teens or twenties who had recovered from COVID-19. This sequence joins TRBV4-3 and TRBJ2-3, with D possibly being TRBD2 (6 bases). The CDR3: CASSPLGGSRAGDTQYF. CDR3 nucleotides: TGCGCCAGCAGCCCCCTCGGAGGGAGCCGGGCGGGAGATACGCAGTATTTT.